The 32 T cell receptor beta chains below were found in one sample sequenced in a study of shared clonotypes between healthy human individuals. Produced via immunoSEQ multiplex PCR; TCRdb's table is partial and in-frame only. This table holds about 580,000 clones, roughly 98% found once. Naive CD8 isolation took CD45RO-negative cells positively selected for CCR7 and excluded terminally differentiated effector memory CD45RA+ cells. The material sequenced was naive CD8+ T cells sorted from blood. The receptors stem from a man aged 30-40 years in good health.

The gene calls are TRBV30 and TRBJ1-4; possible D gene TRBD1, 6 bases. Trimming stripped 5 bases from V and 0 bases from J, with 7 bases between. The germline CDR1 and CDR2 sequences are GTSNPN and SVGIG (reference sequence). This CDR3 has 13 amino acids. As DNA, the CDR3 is TGTGCCTGGGGGGGCACAACTAATGAAAAACTGTTTTTT. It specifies CAWGGTTNEKLFF.

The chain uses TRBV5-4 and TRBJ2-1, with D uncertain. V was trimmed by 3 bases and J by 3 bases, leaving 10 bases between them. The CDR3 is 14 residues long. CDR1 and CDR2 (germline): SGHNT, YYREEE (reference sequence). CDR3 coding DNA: TGTGCCAGCAGCTCGACGAGAGACTACAATGAGCAGTTCTTC. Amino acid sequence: CASSSTRDYNEQFF.

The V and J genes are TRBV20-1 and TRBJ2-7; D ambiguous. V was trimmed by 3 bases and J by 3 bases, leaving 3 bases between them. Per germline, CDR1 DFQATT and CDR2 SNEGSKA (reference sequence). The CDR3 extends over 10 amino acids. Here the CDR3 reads CSASRYEQYF. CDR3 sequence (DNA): TGCAGTGCTAGTCGCTACGAGCAGTACTTC.

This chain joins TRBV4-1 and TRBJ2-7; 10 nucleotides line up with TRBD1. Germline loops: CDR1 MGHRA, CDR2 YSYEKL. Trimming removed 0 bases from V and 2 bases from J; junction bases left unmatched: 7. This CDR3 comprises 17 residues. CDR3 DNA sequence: TGCGCCAGCAGCCAAGAAGGAGGGACAGGGGTGCCCTACGAGCAGTACTTC. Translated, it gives CASSQEGGTGVPYEQYF.

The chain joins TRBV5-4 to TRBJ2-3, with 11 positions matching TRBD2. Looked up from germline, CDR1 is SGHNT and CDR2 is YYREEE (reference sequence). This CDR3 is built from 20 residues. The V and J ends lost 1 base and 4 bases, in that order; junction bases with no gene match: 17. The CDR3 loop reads CASSLRSGTSGPQVADTQYF. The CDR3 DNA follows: TGTGCCAGCAGCTTGAGGTCTGGGACTAGCGGCCCTCAAGTCGCAGATACGCAGTATTTT.

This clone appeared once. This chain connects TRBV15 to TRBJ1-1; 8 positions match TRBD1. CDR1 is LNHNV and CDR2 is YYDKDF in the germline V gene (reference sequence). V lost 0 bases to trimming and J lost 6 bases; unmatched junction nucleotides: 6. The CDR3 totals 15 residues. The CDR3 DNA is TGTGCCACCAGCAGAGATGGCAGGGGGCTGGCTGAAGCTTTCTTT. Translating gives CATSRDGRGLAEAFF.

CDR3 sequence reads: CASSSRTVSGNTIYF. The CDR3 DNA is TGTGCCAGCAGCTCCAGGACAGTATCTGGAAACACCATATATTTT. This chain uses TRBV5-4 with TRBJ1-3; D perhaps matches TRBD1 (6 bases). The CDR3 runs 15 residues. Germline V CDR1 and CDR2: SGHNT, YYREEE (reference sequence). V lost 3 bases to trimming and J lost 1 base, with 11 bases between them. Using reference TRBV5-4 and TRBJ1-3 for the parts outside the CDR3, the full variable domain is ETGVTQSPTHLIKTRGQQVTLRCSSQSGHNTVSWYQQALGQGPQFIFQYYREEENGRGNFPPRFSGLQFPNYSSELNVNALELDDSALYLCASSSRTVSGNTIYFGEGSWLTVV.

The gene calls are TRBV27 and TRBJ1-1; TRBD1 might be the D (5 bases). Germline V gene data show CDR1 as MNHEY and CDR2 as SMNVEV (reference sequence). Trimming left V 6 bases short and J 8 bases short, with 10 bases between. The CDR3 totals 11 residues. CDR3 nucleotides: TGTGCCAGCAGCCAGGGAGGGGAAGCTTTCTTT. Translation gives CASSQGGEAFF.

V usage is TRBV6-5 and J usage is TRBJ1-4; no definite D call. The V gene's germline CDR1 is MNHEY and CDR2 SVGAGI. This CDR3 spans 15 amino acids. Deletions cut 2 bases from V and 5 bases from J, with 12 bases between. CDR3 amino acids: CASSYRGQANEKLFF. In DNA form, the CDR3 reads TGTGCCAGCAGTTACCGTGGTCAGGCGAATGAAAAACTGTTTTTT.

CDR3: CASAAGPSYEQYF. The CDR3 coding sequence is TGTGCCAGCGCAGCGGGACCTTCCTACGAGCAGTACTTC. The chain joins TRBV9 to TRBJ2-7; 7 positions agree with TRBD2. J gave up 1 base and V 7 bases, and 5 bases lay outside the gene matches. The germline gives CDR1 SGDLS, CDR2 YYNGEE. This CDR3 is built from 13 residues.

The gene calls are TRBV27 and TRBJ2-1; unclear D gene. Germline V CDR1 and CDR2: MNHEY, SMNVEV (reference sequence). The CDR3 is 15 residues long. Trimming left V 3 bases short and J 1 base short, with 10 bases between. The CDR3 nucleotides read TGTGCCAGCAGTTTGATCGGAGTTTCCTACAATGAGCAGTTCTTC. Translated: CASSLIGVSYNEQFF.

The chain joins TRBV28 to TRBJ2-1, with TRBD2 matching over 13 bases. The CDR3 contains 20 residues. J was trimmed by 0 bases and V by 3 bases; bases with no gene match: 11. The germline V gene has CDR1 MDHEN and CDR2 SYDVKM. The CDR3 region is CASSFSKRTSGSSSYNEQFF. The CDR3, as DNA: TGTGCCAGCAGTTTTTCCAAGAGGACTAGCGGGAGCAGCTCCTACAATGAGCAGTTCTTC.

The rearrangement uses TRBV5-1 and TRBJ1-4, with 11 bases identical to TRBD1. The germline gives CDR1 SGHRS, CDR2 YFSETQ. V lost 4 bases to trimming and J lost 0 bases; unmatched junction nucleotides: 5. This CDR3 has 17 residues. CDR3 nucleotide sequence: TGCGCCAGCAGCCTTGGACAGGGGGCTGCAACTAATGAAAAACTGTTTTTT. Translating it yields CASSLGQGAATNEKLFF.

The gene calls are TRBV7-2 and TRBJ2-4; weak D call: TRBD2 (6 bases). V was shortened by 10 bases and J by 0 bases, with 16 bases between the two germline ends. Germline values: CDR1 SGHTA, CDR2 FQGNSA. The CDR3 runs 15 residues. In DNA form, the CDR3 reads TGTGCCACCAACAGACTAGGCGAAGCCAAAAACATTCAGTACTTC. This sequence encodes CATNRLGEAKNIQYF.

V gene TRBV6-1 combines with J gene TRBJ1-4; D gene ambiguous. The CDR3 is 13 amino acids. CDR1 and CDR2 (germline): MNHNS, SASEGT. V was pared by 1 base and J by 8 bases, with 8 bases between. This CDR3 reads CASSEDRWEKLFF. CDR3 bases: TGTGCCAGCAGTGAAGATCGTTGGGAAAAACTGTTTTTT.

The CDR3 DNA is TGTGCCAGTAGTATAGTCGGGGCCACAGATACGCAGTATTTT. It is translated as CASSIVGATDTQYF. The rearrangement joins TRBV19 to TRBJ2-3; D could derive from TRBD1 or TRBD2 (5 bases each). The CDR3 totals 14 residues. The V gene's germline CDR1 is LNHDA and CDR2 SQIVND (reference sequence). Trimming shortened V by 1 base and J by 2 bases, and 7 bases separated the two germline ends.

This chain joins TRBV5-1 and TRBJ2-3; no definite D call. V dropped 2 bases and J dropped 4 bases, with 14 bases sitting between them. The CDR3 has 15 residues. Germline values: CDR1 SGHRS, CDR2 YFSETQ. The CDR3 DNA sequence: TGCGCCAGCAGCTTAACCGTTGGGATCTCAGATACGCAGTATTTT. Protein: CASSLTVGISDTQYF.

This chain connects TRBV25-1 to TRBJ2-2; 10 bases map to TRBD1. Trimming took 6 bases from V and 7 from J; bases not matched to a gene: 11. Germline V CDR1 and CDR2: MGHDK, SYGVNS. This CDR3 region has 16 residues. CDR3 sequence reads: CASRDGTGEQGGELFF. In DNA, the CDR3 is TGTGCCAGCAGAGACGGGACAGGGGAGCAGGGCGGGGAGCTGTTTTTT.

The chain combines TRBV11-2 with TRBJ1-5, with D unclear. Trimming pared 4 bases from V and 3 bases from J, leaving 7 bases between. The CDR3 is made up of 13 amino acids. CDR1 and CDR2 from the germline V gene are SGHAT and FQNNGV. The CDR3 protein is CASSSQHNQPQHF. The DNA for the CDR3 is TGTGCCAGCAGCTCCCAGCACAATCAGCCCCAGCATTTT.

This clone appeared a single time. In DNA form, the CDR3 reads TGTGCCAGCAGTACCGGGACTGACACCGGGGAGCTGTTTTTT. Residues: CASSTGTDTGELFF. The chain has TRBV2 and TRBJ2-2; a possible D gene is TRBD2 (6 bases). The CDR3 has 14 amino acids. V dropped 5 bases and J dropped 3 bases, with 10 bases sitting between them. Germline V gene data show CDR1 as SNHLY and CDR2 as FYNNEI.

The CDR3 here is CASSPAGGYSNQPQHF. DNA of the CDR3: TGTGCCAGCAGCCCGGCGGGGGGATATAGCAATCAGCCCCAGCATTTT. This chain joins TRBV7-2 and TRBJ1-5; TRBD1 is a possible D gene (5 bases). V lost 5 bases to trimming and J lost 0 bases, with 14 bases between them. Per the germline V gene, CDR1 is SGHTA and CDR2 is FQGNSA. The CDR3 totals 16 residues.

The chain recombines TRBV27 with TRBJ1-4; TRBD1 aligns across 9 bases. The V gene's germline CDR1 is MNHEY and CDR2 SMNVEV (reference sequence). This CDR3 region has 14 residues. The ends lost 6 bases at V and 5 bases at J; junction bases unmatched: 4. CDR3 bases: TGTGCCAGCAGAACCGGGACAGGGAATGAAAAACTGTTTTTT. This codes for CASRTGTGNEKLFF.

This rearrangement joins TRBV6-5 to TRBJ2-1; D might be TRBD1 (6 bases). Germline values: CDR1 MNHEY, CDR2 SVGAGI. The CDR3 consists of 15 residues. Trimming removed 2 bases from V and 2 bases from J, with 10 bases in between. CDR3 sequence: CASSYTTGTYNEQFF. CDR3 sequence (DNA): TGTGCCAGCAGTTACACGACAGGAACCTACAATGAGCAGTTCTTC.

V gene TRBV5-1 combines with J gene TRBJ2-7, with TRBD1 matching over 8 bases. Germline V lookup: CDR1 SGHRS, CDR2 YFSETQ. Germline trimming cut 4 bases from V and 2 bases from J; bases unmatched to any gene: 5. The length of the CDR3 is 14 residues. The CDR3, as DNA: TGCGCCAGCAGCCTACGACAGGGGACCTACGAGCAGTACTTC. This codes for CASSLRQGTYEQYF.

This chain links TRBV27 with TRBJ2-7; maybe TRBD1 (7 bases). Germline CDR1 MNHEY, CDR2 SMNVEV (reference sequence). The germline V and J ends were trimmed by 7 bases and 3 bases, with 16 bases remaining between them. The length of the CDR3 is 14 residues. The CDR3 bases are TGTGCCAGCAACCTCGGACAGGACTACTACGAGCAGTACTTC. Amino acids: CASNLGQDYYEQYF.

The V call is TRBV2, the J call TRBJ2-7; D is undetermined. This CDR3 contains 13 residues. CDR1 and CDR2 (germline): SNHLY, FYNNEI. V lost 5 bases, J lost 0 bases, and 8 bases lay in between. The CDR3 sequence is CASSPIRSYEQYF. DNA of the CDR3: TGTGCCAGCAGTCCCATCCGCTCCTACGAGCAGTACTTC.

The CDR3 here is CASSGLAGVDEQFF. CDR3 DNA sequence: TGTGCCAGCAGCGGACTAGCGGGAGTGGATGAGCAGTTCTTC. The chain links TRBV27 to TRBJ2-1; 13 bases line up with TRBD2. With 6 bases clipped from V and 8 bases from J, the junction kept 4 bases outside the gene matches. Per germline, CDR1 MNHEY and CDR2 SMNVEV (reference sequence). The CDR3 contains 14 residues.

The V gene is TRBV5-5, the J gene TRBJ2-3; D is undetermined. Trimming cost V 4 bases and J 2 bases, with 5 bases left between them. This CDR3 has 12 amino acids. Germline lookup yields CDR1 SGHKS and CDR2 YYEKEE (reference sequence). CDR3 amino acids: CASSGITDTQYF. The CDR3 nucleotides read TGTGCCAGCAGCGGGATCACAGATACGCAGTATTTT.

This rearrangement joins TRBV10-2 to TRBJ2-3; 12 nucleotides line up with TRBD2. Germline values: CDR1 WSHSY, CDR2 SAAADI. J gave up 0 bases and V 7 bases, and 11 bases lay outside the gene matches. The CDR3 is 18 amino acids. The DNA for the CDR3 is TGCGCCAGCATCCCTGGACCAGGGACTAGCGGGAGCACAGATACGCAGTATTTT. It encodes CASIPGPGTSGSTDTQYF.

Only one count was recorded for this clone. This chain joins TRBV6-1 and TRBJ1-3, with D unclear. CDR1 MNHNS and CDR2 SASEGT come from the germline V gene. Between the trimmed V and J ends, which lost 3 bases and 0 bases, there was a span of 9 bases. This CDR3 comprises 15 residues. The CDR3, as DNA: TGTGCCAGCAGTGAGAATTACCGCTCTGGAAACACCATATATTTT. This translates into CASSENYRSGNTIYF.

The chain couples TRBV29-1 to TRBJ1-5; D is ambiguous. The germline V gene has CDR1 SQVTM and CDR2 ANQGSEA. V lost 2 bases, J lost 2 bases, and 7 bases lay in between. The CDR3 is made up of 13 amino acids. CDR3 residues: CSVEYEGNQPQHF. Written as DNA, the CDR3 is TGCAGCGTTGAATATGAAGGCAATCAGCCCCAGCATTTT.

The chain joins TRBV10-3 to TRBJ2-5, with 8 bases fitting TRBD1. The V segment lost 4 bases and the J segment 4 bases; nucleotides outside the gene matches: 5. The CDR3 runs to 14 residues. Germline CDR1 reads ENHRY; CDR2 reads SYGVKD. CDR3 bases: TGTGCCATCAGTGGACAGGGGATAGGAGAGACCCAGTACTTC. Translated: CAISGQGIGETQYF.